This T cell receptor beta chain is from a study of T cell changes during pregnancy in multiple sclerosis. Germline assignment: CDR1 GTSNPN and CDR2 SVGIG (reference sequence). There are 12 residues in the CDR3. V was pared by 2 bases and J by 6 bases, with 10 bases between. The table came from immunoSEQ multiplex PCR; TCRdb's copy has only in-frame clones and leaves some out. This sample has 30,000 to 35,000 clones, with more than 90% found just once. This clone was picked up a small number of times. This receptor was identified in a female donor in good health, enrolled as a control in a pregnancy study. The source was CD4+ T cells from peripheral blood mononuclear cells, collected in the second trimester of pregnancy. The chain carries TRBV30 and TRBJ1-1; D is perhaps TRBD1 (5 bases). The CDR3 sequence is CAWSRGGAEAFF. In DNA, the CDR3 is TGTGCCTGGAGTCGGGGAGGGGCTGAAGCTTTCTTT.